The rows below give T cell receptor beta chains drawn from one sample of a study of a mutant IDH1 vaccine in newly diagnosed glioma. What these receptors recognize is not known. Assay used: immunoSEQ multiplex PCR; TCRdb lists only in-frame clones, some missing. The sample lists tens of thousands of clones; 65% were seen once. Specimen: peripheral blood mononuclear cells (PBMCs), collected from a glioma patient whose treatment included an IDH1 peptide vaccine. These receptors were taken from a man aged 40-49 years with glioma. Some clones in this sample may be carry-over from other donors' samples. The CDR3 runs from the conserved cysteine through the conserved F or W. Fields, in order: V gene, D gene, clone size, J gene, CDR3 protein, CDR3 DNA. The D gene is left open where the match is weak. Clone size, where shown, is once, few, many, or a class for clones that have expanded.

v_gene: TRBV7-2
d_gene: NA
abundance: few
j_gene: TRBJ2-7
CDR3aa: CASSLYSGGAYEQYF
CDR3nt: TGTGCCAGCAGCTTGTATTCAGGGGGGGCCTACGAGCAGTACTTC

v_gene: TRBV6-5
d_gene: TRBD2
abundance: NA
j_gene: TRBJ2-5
CDR3aa: CASSFSGVETQYF
CDR3nt: TGTGCCAGCAGTTTTAGCGGGGTAGAGACCCAGTACTTC

v_gene: TRBV19
d_gene: TRBD2
abundance: NA
j_gene: TRBJ2-5
CDR3aa: CASSIRASGVQETQYF
CDR3nt: TGTGCCAGTAGTATTCGCGCTAGCGGGGTCCAAGAGACCCAGTACTTC

v_gene: TRBV27
d_gene: NA
abundance: NA
j_gene: TRBJ1-5
CDR3aa: CASSLQGNQPQHF
CDR3nt: TGTGCCAGCAGTTTACAGGGGAATCAGCCCCAGCATTTT

v_gene: TRBV7-8
d_gene: NA
abundance: NA
j_gene: TRBJ1-1
CDR3aa: CASSLGAAGRLSTEAFF
CDR3nt: TGTGCCAGCAGCTTAGGGGCAGCAGGGCGGTTAAGCACTGAAGCTTTCTTT

v_gene: TRBV5-1
d_gene: TRBD1
abundance: few
j_gene: TRBJ2-6
CDR3aa: CASSGQGTPGANVLTF
CDR3nt: TGCGCCAGCAGCGGACAGGGAACCCCTGGGGCCAACGTCCTGACTTTC

v_gene: TRBV5-6
d_gene: NA
abundance: few
j_gene: TRBJ1-2
CDR3aa: CASSLGAIYYGYTF
CDR3nt: TGTGCCAGCAGCTTGGGTGCCATATACTATGGCTACACCTTC

v_gene: TRBV5-6
d_gene: NA
abundance: NA
j_gene: TRBJ1-5
CDR3aa: CASSHQGGQPQHF
CDR3nt: TGTGCCAGCAGCCATCAAGGTGGTCAGCCCCAGCATTTT

v_gene: TRBV6-6
d_gene: NA
abundance: few
j_gene: TRBJ2-7
CDR3aa: CASSYSTGASDEQYF
CDR3nt: TGTGCCAGCAGTTACTCGACAGGAGCCTCAGACGAGCAGTACTTC

v_gene: TRBV5-6
d_gene: NA
abundance: few
j_gene: TRBJ2-7
CDR3aa: CASSLGATGFGGEQYF
CDR3nt: TGTGCCAGCAGCTTGGGGGCTACAGGGTTTGGCGGCGAGCAGTACTTC